Listed below are T cell receptor beta chains from one sample, sequenced in a study of glioma-infiltrating T cells. Each CDR3 protein is one row after TCRdb ran MiXCR on the multiplex PCR reads. The sample has roughly 100,000 distinct CDR3 sequences, around 40% seen once. Material for sequencing was glioma tissue, nonneoplastic brain tissue, or PBMCs (not recorded which). These receptors came from a human donor with low-grade glioma or glioblastoma, undergoing nonglioma brain surgery, or in good health (not recorded which). Both conserved end residues are part of each CDR3. Fields, in order: V gene, J gene, clone size, CDR3 protein. Size is omitted from some rows. Given values are once, few, many or a class for expanded clones.

TRBV15	TRBJ1-5	.	CATSREGQGRTGAQHF
TRBV7-9	TRBJ2-7	many	CASSSSGYEQYF
TRBV12-3/TRBV12-4	TRBJ2-1	many	CASSRAGTFNNEQFF
TRBV6-5	TRBJ2-5	.	CASSNHQTSGREAQYF
TRBV6-2/TRBV6-3	TRBJ2-5	many	CASSSPMRETQYF
TRBV5-6	TRBJ2-5	few	CASSGNRGSQETQYF
TRBV20-1	TRBJ1-6	many	CSARESTGTGSPLHF
TRBV27	TRBJ2-2	many	CASSLGAATGELFF
TRBV18	TRBJ1-1	many	CASSPIPGEATEAFF
TRBV29-1	TRBJ2-3	few	CSVPRPGGTDTQYF
TRBV19	TRBJ2-7	many	CASSTSGNERKQYF
TRBV4-2	TRBJ2-1	many	CASSQVGGGPYNEQFF
TRBV20-1	TRBJ2-7	.	CSAINLRGAAYERYF
TRBV6-4	TRBJ2-1	many	CASSEGQGQYEQFF
TRBV5-4	TRBJ1-3	many	CASSTSSISGNTIYF
TRBV20-1	TRBJ2-5	many	CSAPPLAQETQYF
TRBV7-8	TRBJ2-7	many	CASSLAGSTYEQYF
TRBV20-1	TRBJ2-1	many	CSARSQGVENEQFF
TRBV5-1	TRBJ2-3	many	CASSFWDNRDTQYF
TRBV5-1	TRBJ2-2	many	CASSLGQVGNTGELFF
TRBV4-3	TRBJ2-1	many	CASSPSPPGASVLNEQFF
TRBV6-4	TRBJ2-3	many	CASIITRTSGGGTDTQYF
TRBV15	TRBJ2-3	.	CATSRDTPARAPTDTQYF
TRBV24-1	TRBJ2-2	many	CATSDPSGVNTGELFF
TRBV28	TRBJ2-3	many	CASFGGTVTADTQYF
TRBV13	TRBJ2-7	many	CASSLGLAVAYEQYF
TRBV7-2	TRBJ2-2	many	CASSFNPPGELFF
TRBV7-6	TRBJ2-1	many	CASSPGPANEQFF
TRBV24-1	TRBJ2-5	many	CATSDTGQGQETQYF
TRBV5-1	TRBJ1-4	many	CASSLLTGGGEKLFF
TRBV6-1	TRBJ2-7	.	CASRDRGQGHEQYF
TRBV18	TRBJ2-7	many	CASSPEVERAYEQYF
TRBV7-6	TRBJ2-5	many	CASSSYNLKLGEETQYF
TRBV6-5	TRBJ1-1	.	CASSYHRGGAVGEAFF
TRBV27	TRBJ2-5	many	CASSPHTPSDFQYF
TRBV15	TRBJ2-2	many	CATSRDRRATGELFF